The 32 T cell receptor beta chains below come from one sample, sequenced in a study of CD8 T cells in ankylosing spondylitis. MiXCR, run by TCRdb on the 5' RACE reads, gives a single entry per CDR3 protein. The profile shows some 180,000 distinct CDR3 sequences, 15% to 20% of them singletons. Input material: blood, either unsorted or a sorted T cell fraction (not recorded which). These receptors were collected from a male donor aged 10 to 35 with ankylosing spondylitis or in good health (not recorded which).

This clonotype was counted ten times or more. This chain connects TRBV20-1 to TRBJ2-1, with 8 bases matching TRBD2. After removal of 3 bases from V and 10 bases from J, the junction contained 8 bases not matched to a gene. This CDR3 is built from 13 residues. The germline CDR1 and CDR2 sequences are DFQATT and SNEGSKA (reference sequence). Here the CDR3 reads CSASGRADPEQFF. CDR3 coding DNA: TGCAGTGCTAGCGGGAGGGCCGATCCCGAGCAGTTCTTC.

CDR3 nucleotide sequence: TGTGCCAGCAGCCAACGACTTCGAGGGGGCAACTACGAGCAGTACTTC. This gives the protein CASSQRLRGGNYEQYF. This chain connects TRBV4-2 to TRBJ2-7, with 7 bases matching TRBD1. The CDR3 spans 16 residues. Germline-derived CDR1 and CDR2 are LGHNA and YNFKEQ. J was trimmed by 3 bases and V by 2 bases; bases with no gene match: 10.

In its sample, this clonotype was seen many times. The J gene is TRBJ2-1, the V gene TRBV28; 11 nucleotides match TRBD2. The CDR3 covers 16 residues. After removal of 2 bases from V and 9 bases from J, the junction contained 9 bases not matched to a gene. Germline V gives CDR1 MDHEN, CDR2 SYDVKM. DNA for the CDR3: TGTGCCAGCAGTTTACGAGGTCTAGCGGGAGGCCTTGAGCAGTTCTTC. Its protein product is CASSLRGLAGGLEQFF. Variable domain in full (rest from reference TRBV28 and TRBJ2-1): DVKVTQSSRYLVKRTGEKVFLECVQDMDHENMFWYRQDPGLGLRLIYFSYDVKMKEKGDIPEGYSVSREKKERFSLILESASTNQTSMYLCASSLRGLAGGLEQFFGPGTRLTVL.

CDR3 sequence reads: CASSPYSGTLNTEAFF. DNA for the CDR3: TGTGCCAGCAGCCCCTATTCAGGTACCCTGAACACTGAAGCTTTCTTT. The chain couples TRBV28 to TRBJ1-1; D unclear. From germline, CDR1 is MDHEN and CDR2 SYDVKM. V dropped 6 bases and J dropped 0 bases, with 17 bases sitting between them. The CDR3 consists of 16 residues.

V is TRBV5-1 and J is TRBJ1-6; 8 bases align to TRBD1. J lost 6 bases, V lost 4 bases, and 3 bases had no gene match. The CDR3 consists of 14 residues. Germline CDR1 reads SGHRS; CDR2 reads YFSETQ. The CDR3, as DNA: TGCGCCAGCAGCCCAGACAGGGGTAATTCACCCCTCCACTTT. It specifies CASSPDRGNSPLHF.

The chain carries TRBV10-3 and TRBJ2-7; 12 nucleotides align to TRBD2. With V trimmed by 3 bases and J by 6 bases, 15 bases remained unmatched. Germline loops: CDR1 ENHRY, CDR2 SYGVKD. The CDR3 runs 18 residues. DNA of the CDR3: TGTGCCATCAGTGAAGGGCTAGCGGGAGGGCCTCGAGCCGGCGAGCAGTACTTC. It specifies CAISEGLAGGPRAGEQYF.

Many counts were recorded for this clonotype. This chain links TRBV12-3 or TRBV12-4 with TRBJ2-1; 10 bases agree with TRBD2. The V gene end was trimmed by 6 bases and the J gene end by 1 base; junction bases not matched to a gene: 6. The CDR3 runs 16 residues. The CDR3 here is CASRPGLATSYNEQFF. In DNA, the CDR3 is TGTGCCAGCAGGCCGGGACTAGCGACATCCTACAATGAGCAGTTCTTC.

The gene calls are TRBV7-9 and TRBJ2-2; no firm D call. Trimming cost V 6 bases and J 7 bases, with 15 bases left between them. Germline V gene sequence: CDR1 SEHNR, CDR2 FQNEAQ (reference sequence). This CDR3 spans 14 amino acids. In DNA form, the CDR3 reads TGTGCCAGCAGTCCTGGACCCGCGAACGGGGAGCTGTTTTTT. Its translation: CASSPGPANGELFF.

The gene calls are TRBV7-2 and TRBJ2-5; no firm D call. The CDR3 is made up of 12 amino acids. CDR1 SGHTA and CDR2 FQGNSA come from the germline V gene. Trimming left V 5 bases short and J 3 bases short, with 7 bases between. The CDR3 loop is CASSPNEETQYF. The CDR3 DNA is TGTGCCAGCAGCCCTAATGAAGAGACCCAGTACTTC.

This sequence joins TRBV12-3 or TRBV12-4 and TRBJ2-3, with D possibly being TRBD2 (7 bases). V lost 11 bases, J lost 10 bases, and 16 bases lay in between. The length of the CDR3 is 11 residues. The CDR3 DNA reads as TGTGCCGGGGGGGCGCTCGGGTCGCAGTATTTT. This codes for CAGGALGSQYF.

This clonotype was recorded a few times. Since a much larger clone is just one base distant, this may be a read error. The genes are TRBV5-1 and TRBJ2-1; no definite D call. The CDR3 consists of 14 residues. V lost 0 bases and J lost 4, with 8 bases in between. The germline V gene encodes CDR1 SGHRS and CDR2 YFSETQ. CDR3 coding DNA: TGCGCCAGCAGCTTGGGGCAGGAATACAATGAGCAGTTCTTC. Translating gives CASSLGQEYNEQFF.

The table lists this clonotype with many counts. The chain employs TRBV20-1 and TRBJ2-3; TRBD2 agrees at 9 bases. This CDR3 is built from 15 residues. Trimming cost V 1 base and J 7 bases; bases outside gene matches: 9. CDR1 and CDR2 from the germline V gene are DFQATT and SNEGSKA (reference sequence). The CDR3 DNA reads as TGCAGTGCTAGAGGTGGGGTAGCGGGAGACCATACGCAGTATTTT. Translation gives CSARGGVAGDHTQYF.

The chain joins TRBV19 to TRBJ1-5; no firm D call. CDR1 and CDR2 from the germline V gene are LNHDA and SQIVND (reference sequence). The V gene lost 5 bases and the J gene lost 2 bases, with 13 bases spanning the gap. The CDR3 has 15 amino acids. The CDR3 DNA is TGTGCCAGTAGTTATCATGGGTTGGGCAATCAGCCCCAGCATTTT. Translated, it gives CASSYHGLGNQPQHF.

In this sample, this clonotype turned up many times. The chain couples TRBV12-3 or TRBV12-4 to TRBJ1-1; no clear D. The CDR3 runs 16 residues. V was cut by 3 bases and J by 3 bases, with 17 bases left in between. The CDR3 reads CASSFHPWAADTEAFF. The CDR3, as DNA: TGTGCCAGCAGTTTTCACCCCTGGGCGGCGGACACTGAAGCTTTCTTT.

This clonotype has ten or more counts. The CDR3 region is CASSGRGTTEAFF. CDR3 coding DNA: TGTGCCAGCAGTGGAAGGGGGACAACGGAAGCTTTCTTT. This chain links TRBV25-1 with TRBJ1-1, with D possibly TRBD1 on 6 matching bases. Germline values: CDR1 MGHDK, CDR2 SYGVNS. The V gene lost 4 bases and the J gene lost 8 bases, with 14 bases spanning the gap. This CDR3 region has 13 residues.

The J gene is TRBJ2-5, the V gene TRBV4-3; the match to TRBD2 covers 7 bases. In germline, CDR1 is LGHNA, CDR2 YSLEER. The CDR3 length is 15 residues. The ends lost 0 bases at V and 9 bases at J; junction bases unmatched: 10. CDR3 loop: CASSQDWPGGQAQYF. The CDR3 bases are TGCGCCAGCAGCCAAGATTGGCCGGGGGGTCAGGCCCAGTACTTC.

This clonotype was recorded many times. V is TRBV5-1 and J is TRBJ2-1; TRBD2 matches at 7 bases. The CDR3 consists of 14 residues. Germline CDR1 is SGHRS and CDR2 is YFSETQ. J gave up 5 bases and V 2 bases, and 4 bases lay outside the gene matches. CDR3 DNA sequence: TGCGCCAGCAGCTTCCCGGGAGGAGACAATGAGCAGTTCTTC. This gives the protein CASSFPGGDNEQFF.

This clonotype showed up many times. J is TRBJ2-5 and V is TRBV3-1, with 8 positions matching TRBD2. Trimming removed 1 base from V and 5 bases from J; junction bases left unmatched: 9. Germline V gene lookup returns CDR1 LGHDT and CDR2 YNNKEL (reference sequence). This CDR3 contains 16 residues. This CDR3 reads CASSQGWQAGEETQYF. The CDR3, as DNA: TGTGCCAGCAGCCAAGGGTGGCAAGCGGGAGAGGAGACCCAGTACTTC.

The chain couples TRBV7-2 to TRBJ2-1, with 7 bases matching TRBD2. J lost 9 bases, V lost 4 bases, and 12 bases had no gene match. The CDR3 spans 15 residues. The germline V gene has CDR1 SGHTA and CDR2 FQGNSA. The CDR3 spells CASSSASTSHVEQFF. CDR3 nucleotides: TGTGCCAGCAGCTCCGCCTCGACTAGCCACGTTGAGCAGTTCTTC.

This clonotype was found many times. The chain employs TRBV7-9 and TRBJ1-4; D may be TRBD1 (5 bases). CDR1 and CDR2 from the germline V gene are SEHNR and FQNEAQ (reference sequence). CDR3 length: 15 amino acids. Trimming cost V 4 bases and J 2 bases, with 11 bases left between them. CDR3 DNA sequence: TGTGCCAGCAGCTCTCGGGACTCGACTAATGAAAAACTGTTTTTT. The encoded protein is CASSSRDSTNEKLFF.

In this sample, this clonotype turned up many times. The chain carries TRBV4-2 and TRBJ2-7, with a tentative D call TRBD1 (5 bases). This CDR3 has 14 amino acids. The germline V gene has CDR1 LGHNA and CDR2 YNFKEQ. V lost 4 bases and J lost 6, with 16 bases in between. CDR3 in DNA: TGTGCCAGCAGCCCCAGGGTGGTGGGCGGCGAGCAGTACTTC. As protein: CASSPRVVGGEQYF.

This clonotype has at least ten counts. The chain is built from TRBV15 and TRBJ2-3; 7 positions match TRBD1. V lost 0 bases to trimming and J lost 9 bases; unmatched junction nucleotides: 6. CDR1 LNHNV and CDR2 YYDKDF come from the germline V gene (reference sequence). The CDR3 loop spans 14 amino acids. CDR3 loop: CATSREPRGSTQYF. CDR3 sequence (DNA): TGTGCCACCAGCAGAGAACCCAGGGGGTCCACGCAGTATTTT.

J is TRBJ2-4 and V is TRBV29-1; D not certain. V dropped 7 bases and J dropped 1 base, with 17 bases sitting between them. The CDR3 spans 15 residues. CDR1 is SQVTM, CDR2 ANQGSEA, per germline. The DNA for the CDR3 is TGCAGCGCACAGTCCGGTCCGAGTGCCAAAAACATTCAGTACTTC. This translates into CSAQSGPSAKNIQYF.

CDR3 sequence reads: CSALSGNGYEQYV. The CDR3 region has the DNA TGCAGTGCCCTCAGCGGGAATGGTTACGAGCAGTACGTC. The genes are TRBV20-1 and TRBJ2-7, with TRBD2 matching over 7 bases. The CDR3 is 13 amino acids. In germline, CDR1 is DFQATT, CDR2 SNEGSKA (reference sequence). Trimming at V came to 6 bases and at J to 4 bases, leaving 9 bases not matched to a gene.

This clonotype was seen just once. The chain joins TRBV5-1 to TRBJ1-1; 7 nucleotides line up with TRBD1. CDR1 is SGHRS, CDR2 YFSETQ, per germline. With 3 bases clipped from V and 2 bases from J, the junction kept 7 bases outside the gene matches. The CDR3 is 15 amino acids. The DNA for the CDR3 is TGCGCCAGCAGCTGGGGGCAGGGGGGAAACACTGAAGCTTTCTTT. This codes for CASSWGQGGNTEAFF.

This clonotype was seen repeatedly, ten times or more. The V and J genes are TRBV5-1 and TRBJ2-3; 10 bases are shared with TRBD2. Per the germline V gene, CDR1 is SGHRS and CDR2 is YFSETQ. This CDR3 has 16 residues. J lost 2 bases, V lost 5 bases, and 8 bases had no gene match. CDR3 bases: TGCGCCAGCAGTTATGGAGGACTAGCGGACACAGATACGCAGTATTTT. Amino acid sequence: CASSYGGLADTDTQYF.

This clonotype appeared many times. The J gene is TRBJ1-5, the V gene TRBV27; D may be TRBD1 (6 bases). Trimming stripped 5 bases from V and 6 bases from J, with 14 bases between. Per germline, CDR1 MNHEY and CDR2 SMNVEV (reference sequence). The CDR3 is 14 amino acids. CDR3 loop: CASSRWGGGQPQHF. CDR3 DNA sequence: TGTGCCAGCAGTCGGTGGGGGGGCGGTCAGCCCCAGCATTTT.

This clonotype was counted many times. The gene calls are TRBV10-3 and TRBJ2-7; D perhaps matches TRBD1 (6 bases). V was shortened by 4 bases and J by 7 bases, with 14 bases between the two germline ends. CDR3 length equals 13 residues. The germline gives CDR1 ENHRY, CDR2 SYGVKD. The CDR3 reads CAISVDQGGEQYF. CDR3 coding DNA: TGTGCCATCAGTGTAGACCAAGGGGGAGAGCAGTACTTC.

This clonotype was seen at least ten times. The V gene is TRBV12-3 or TRBV12-4, the J gene TRBJ2-7; 7 nucleotides match TRBD1. This CDR3 has 14 residues. Losses at the gene ends were 5 bases for V and 4 bases for J; bases not matched to a gene: 8. In nucleotides, the CDR3 is TGTGCCAGCAGTGTACCGGGACAGCAGTACGAGCAGTACTTC. This sequence encodes CASSVPGQQYEQYF.

The chain uses TRBV4-1 and TRBJ2-1; D not certain. The V gene's germline CDR1 is MGHRA and CDR2 YSYEKL. The V gene lost 4 bases and the J gene lost 3 bases, with 4 bases spanning the gap. This CDR3 spans 12 amino acids. The CDR3 DNA reads TGCGCCAGCAGCCCTAACTACAATGAGCAGTTCTTC. It translates to CASSPNYNEQFF.

This clonotype was observed many times. The gene calls are TRBV5-1 and TRBJ1-4, with 9 bases fitting TRBD1. Germline trimming cut 4 bases from V and 7 bases from J; bases unmatched to any gene: 8. The germline gives CDR1 SGHRS, CDR2 YFSETQ. The CDR3 sequence is 15 residues long. The CDR3 region is CASSGTGTGSEKLFF. CDR3 bases: TGCGCCAGCAGCGGAACCGGGACAGGGTCTGAAAAACTGTTTTTT.

V and J are TRBV4-2 and TRBJ2-1; D call uncertain. Trimming cost V 1 base and J 5 bases, with 6 bases left between them. Germline V gene lookup returns CDR1 LGHNA and CDR2 YNFKEQ. This CDR3 region has 13 residues. The CDR3 loop is CASSQVTNNEQFF. The CDR3 DNA reads as TGTGCCAGCAGCCAAGTTACCAACAATGAGCAGTTCTTC.